This TCR beta chain came from a study of CD8+CD57+ T cells in acquired aplastic anemia. This clonotype was seen many times. Genomic DNA was employed as the template in profiling TCR beta VDJ and CDR3. TCRdb redid the calling of the reads with MiXCR, one entry per CDR3 protein. The sample holds approximately 130,000 distinct CDR3 sequences, around two fifths seen once. This CDR3 contains 13 residues. Germline lookup yields CDR1 MNHNS and CDR2 SASEGT. The V and J ends lost 5 bases and 4 bases, in that order; junction bases with no gene match: 1. The J gene is TRBJ1-1, the V gene TRBV6-1, with 10 positions matching TRBD1. The receptor was derived from a human donor in good health, serving as a control. The source material was sorted CD4+, CD8+, or CD8+CD57+ T cells (not recorded which) from PBMCs. DNA for the CDR3: TGTGCCAGCAGTCGGACAGGGGGCACTGAAGCTTTCTTT. Its protein product is CASSRTGGTEAFF.